This paragraph reports one TCR beta chain. The CDR3 sequence is 15 residues long. The ends were cut back, 3 bases at V and 7 bases at J, with 16 bases in the middle. Germline V gene sequence: CDR1 MNHNS, CDR2 SASEGT. One entry per CDR3 protein results from TCRdb running MiXCR on the RT-PCR reads. The table records more than 550,000 distinct CDR3 sequences, approximately 15% of them present only once. Source material: memory CD4+ T cells from blood. The receptor was derived from a female donor in good health, serving as a healthy control. The chain couples TRBV6-1 to TRBJ2-1; weak D call: TRBD2 (7 bases). Here the CDR3 DNA reads TGTGCCAGCAGTGATTGGGGGAGGGGGGGTAATGAGCAGTTCTTC. Protein product: CASSDWGRGGNEQFF.